Listed here are 5 T cell receptor beta chains from one sample, sequenced in a study of blood T cells in healthy people across ages. With a J-beta primer mix and a sample-barcoded 5' primer, a second PCR ran roughly 6 to 11 cycles. TCRdb called the 5' RACE reads again in MiXCR, with one record for every CDR3 protein. The data hold 800,000 to 1,000,000 distinct CDR3 sequences, with 45% to 50% observed a single time. The material sequenced was blood. The source is a man under 40 in good health.

J is TRBJ2-1 and V is TRBV7-2; no firm D call. The CDR3 has 12 residues. In germline, CDR1 is SGHTA, CDR2 FQGNSA. V was pared by 2 bases and J by 9 bases, with 8 bases between. The CDR3 is CASSLYSREQFF. CDR3 coding DNA: TGTGCCAGCAGCTTATATTCCCGTGAGCAGTTCTTC.

This clonotype was picked up a small number of times. This chain connects TRBV3-1 to TRBJ2-7; D unresolved. The length of the CDR3 is 15 residues. Germline CDR1 LGHDT, CDR2 YNNKEL (reference sequence). V shed 0 bases and J shed 1 base, with 10 bases lying between them. CDR3 coding DNA: TGTGCCAGCAGCCAAGAGGCAGGAGTATCCTACGAGCAGTACTTC. It is translated as CASSQEAGVSYEQYF.

Only one count was recorded for this clonotype. The CDR3 bases are TGTGCCAGCAGCTTAGTTCTCAGACAAGAGACCCAGTACTTC. Protein sequence: CASSLVLRQETQYF. The gene calls are TRBV7-9 and TRBJ2-5; D gene ambiguous. CDR3 size: 14 residues. Germline CDR1 reads SEHNR; CDR2 reads FQNEAQ (reference sequence). V dropped 1 base and J dropped 2 bases, with 8 bases sitting between them.

The chain uses TRBV20-1 and TRBJ2-4; D not certain. Germline assignment: CDR1 DFQATT and CDR2 SNEGSKA (reference sequence). The CDR3 has 14 residues. The CDR3 bases are TGCAGCATACAGCTTTCTTTAGCCAAAAACATTCAGTACTTC. Translation gives CSIQLSLAKNIQYF.

This chain connects TRBV20-1 to TRBJ2-3, with D possibly TRBD2 on 5 matching bases. Germline CDR1 DFQATT, CDR2 SNEGSKA (reference sequence). Deletions cut 7 bases from V and 4 bases from J, with 12 bases between. The CDR3 length is 12 residues. The DNA of the CDR3 is TGCAGTGGGGAGAGAGTGGCAGATACGCAGTATTTT. Translated, it gives CSGERVADTQYF.